The entry that follows covers one TCR beta chain sequence. Its specificity is unknown. Single viable CD3+CD4+CD8-CD45RO+ cells were sorted as the memory CD4+ T cells. After thawing, CD4+ T cells were positively selected. The method was immunoSEQ multiplex PCR; TCRdb's version includes in-frame clones alone and lacks a portion of them. The sample carries approximately 52,000 clones, around 80% recorded once. These data originate in a study of memory CD4+ T cells and cytomegalovirus serostatus. Study information: Donors were healthy Belgian adults, some 10 CMV seropositive and 20 to 30 seronegative. Study findings and constraints: About 40% of the roughly 150 known CMV-associated TCRbeta sequences appeared in CD4+ memory. Suggested: most of the CMV-linked TCR signature lies in CD4+ memory cells.

Trimming took 0 bases from V and 4 from J, leaving 13 bases between them. There are 15 residues in the CDR3. From germline, CDR1 is SGHRS and CDR2 YFSETQ. V usage is TRBV5-1 and J usage is TRBJ1-2; the D gene is possibly TRBD1 (5 bases). The sequenced sample consisted of memory CD4+ T cells from blood. This sequence was found in an adult in good health and CMV-seronegative. The CDR3, as DNA: TGCGCCAGCAGCTTGGTTGCCAATGGGGCCTATGGCTACACCTTC. Its protein product is CASSLVANGAYGYTF.